This paragraph covers one TCR beta chain sequence. Methods used by the authors: Reference gene primer amplification yielded estimated nucleated cell counts. Profiled with immunoSEQ multiplex PCR; TCRdb holds only in-frame clones, not every one. The D gene and trimming were derived from the DNA, and the V and J assignments and clone size from that table. Of 100,000 or so clones in the sample, around nine tenths were seen once. This CDR3 has 13 residues. Trimming at V came to 4 bases and at J to 9 bases, leaving 6 bases not matched to a gene. Per germline, CDR1 SNHLY and CDR2 FYNNEI. This sample stems from a study of blood T cell repertoires in COVID-19. The wider study: Researchers got acute and convalescent COVID-19 samples from the United States, Italy and Spain. T cells, B-cell-depleted T cells, or PBMCs supplied cDNA or gDNA.

The sequenced sample was peripheral blood. V usage is TRBV2 and J usage is TRBJ2-7; 10 positions match TRBD2. The receptor's source is a human donor in a cohort sampled during active COVID-19. The CDR3 loop reads CASSALAGVGQYF. The CDR3 bases are TGTGCCAGCAGTGCTCTAGCGGGAGTTGGGCAGTACTTC. Looking up the rest from reference TRBV2 and TRBJ2-7 gives the full variable domain: EPEVTQTPSHQVTQMGQEVILRCVPISNHLYFYWYRQILGQKVEFLVSFYNNEISEKSEIFDDQFSVERPDGSNFTLKIRSTKLEDSAMYFCASSALAGVGQYFGPGTRLTVT.